A selection of T cell receptor beta chains follows, all from one sample in a study of response to subunit inactivated influenza vaccine. Each CDR3 protein is one row after TCRdb ran MiXCR on the RT-PCR reads. Of approximately 490,000 distinct CDR3 sequences detected, approximately 7.7% appear once; the ten largest clones hold less than 15%. The specimen comprised PBMCs from blood, sampled around 25 months after vaccination. Every receptor here comes from a man between 50 and 69 years old who received an inactivated influenza vaccine. CDR3s include the opening cysteine and the closing phenylalanine or tryptophan.

V gene	J gene	CDR3 protein
TRBV27	TRBJ2-1	CASSLVLAVYNEQFF
TRBV5-5	TRBJ2-6	CASSPYRVTTGANVLTF
TRBV28	TRBJ2-1	CASSLLSYGRAHNEQFF
TRBV7-8	TRBJ2-2	CASSPNAGELFF
TRBV5-1	TRBJ2-7	CASSGGDGLLTYEQYF
TRBV4-2	TRBJ1-4	CASRTDPNEKLFF
TRBV12-3/TRBV12-4	TRBJ1-2	CASSRTGANYGYTF
TRBV29-1	TRBJ2-1	CSVEVSGTGRSRGQFF
TRBV29-1	TRBJ2-1	CSVEGARQGEQFF
TRBV20-1	TRBJ2-1	CSASPLNEQFF
TRBV7-2	TRBJ1-4	CASSSQGEKLFF
TRBV24-1	TRBJ2-1	CATSGDLRGSSYNEQFF
TRBV10-3	TRBJ2-1	CAIRPHLGNEQFF
TRBV6-1	TRBJ2-1	CASSINRGREQFF
TRBV5-1	TRBJ2-1	CASGSGNSAYNEQFF
TRBV10-3	TRBJ2-7	CAISIRGAGLTYEQYF
TRBV28	TRBJ1-5	CASRPGDRGGQPQHF
TRBV20-1	TRBJ2-1	CSAPTSWRESEQFF
TRBV4-2	TRBJ1-3	CASSQVGQEHSGNTIYF
TRBV29-1	TRBJ1-2	CSVSGQGPGYTF
TRBV5-1	TRBJ2-3	CASSPLFEGETSGTDTQYF
TRBV12-3/TRBV12-4	TRBJ2-1	CASSFRASEANEQFF
TRBV10-3	TRBJ2-5	CAISEGRAGIETQYF
TRBV20-1	TRBJ2-1	CSARRRSSYNEQFF
TRBV7-9	TRBJ2-7	CASSLADGDTYEQYF
TRBV4-2	TRBJ2-1	CASSQDIRDNEQFF
TRBV7-9	TRBJ1-3	CASSLNPREVENTIYF
TRBV5-6	TRBJ2-7	CASSPTGTSDEQYF
TRBV9	TRBJ2-3	CASSSKAGGLTDTQYF
TRBV27	TRBJ1-1	CASSQLRGTEAFF
TRBV14	TRBJ2-5	CASRDRGLAVRETQYF